The 2 T cell receptor beta chains presented below share a single source sample, sequenced in a study of CD8+ T cells in alopecia areata. cDNA prepared by RNA extraction and subsequent reverse transcription served as the template for sequencing. The method was immunoSEQ multiplex PCR; TCRdb's version includes in-frame clones alone and lacks a portion of them. The sample has about 190,000 clones; under 80% are singletons. As to treatment: oral pan-JAK inhibitor, 5-10 mg twice daily. The sample was CD4+ T cells sorted from blood, taken between weeks 47 and 50, from a patient treated with tofacitinib. The receptors were gathered from a human donor with alopecia areata.

The genes are TRBV2 and TRBJ2-3, with TRBD1 identical over 9 bases. V gave up 6 bases and J gave up 1 base; unmatched junction bases: 8. CDR1 and CDR2 (germline): SNHLY, FYNNEI. This CDR3 is built from 16 residues. DNA for the CDR3: TGTGCCAGCAGCCCTCGGACAGGGGCGCGCACAGATACGCAGTATTTT. Residues: CASSPRTGARTDTQYF.

The genes are TRBV29-1 and TRBJ1-1; D remains ambiguous. The V and J ends lost 5 bases and 5 bases respectively, with 15 bases between them. This CDR3 comprises 13 residues. Per germline, CDR1 SQVTM and CDR2 ANQGSEA. The CDR3 is CSVLGQFETEAFF. CDR3 DNA sequence: TGCAGCGTTCTCGGGCAGTTCGAAACTGAAGCTTTCTTT.